A selection of T cell receptor beta chains follows, all from one sample in a study of CD8+CD57+ T cells in acquired aplastic anemia. TCRdb recomputed calls from the reads with MiXCR, one row per CDR3 protein. The sample consists of roughly 80,000 distinct CDR3 sequences, roughly three quarters of them appearing once. Input material: sorted CD4+, CD8+, or CD8+CD57+ T cells (not recorded which) from PBMCs. The receptors here all came from a human donor with aplastic anemia. CDR3s include the opening cysteine and the closing phenylalanine or tryptophan. The order of the fields is J gene, clone size, D gene, V gene, CDR3 protein, CDR3 DNA. D genes are given only for firm matches. Expanded clones get a size class; other rows say once, few or many, or leave the size out.

TRBJ2-5,-,TRBD1,TRBV4-1,CASSLPWGQPQETQYF,TGCGCCAGCAGCCTCCCCTGGGGACAGCCTCAAGAGACCCAGTACTTC
TRBJ2-2,-,-,TRBV4-1,CASSPSMDAGELFF,TGCGCCAGCAGCCCCTCGATGGACGCCGGGGAGCTGTTTTTT
TRBJ1-2,-,TRBD1,TRBV19,CASSTRDRGIYGYTF,TGTGCCAGTAGTACCAGGGACAGGGGGATCTATGGCTACACCTTC
TRBJ2-7,once,TRBD2,TRBV2,CASSEHSGGYEQYF,TGTGCCAGCAGTGAACATAGCGGGGGCTACGAGCAGTACTTC
TRBJ1-6,-,TRBD1,TRBV15,CATSREGQGRHF,TGTGCCACCAGCAGAGAAGGACAGGGGAGGCACTTT
TRBJ1-1,-,-,TRBV2,CASRESGYTEAFF,TGTGCCAGCAGAGAATCAGGTTACACTGAAGCTTTCTTT
TRBJ2-1,-,-,TRBV6-4,CASRLGGQNEQFF,TGTGCCAGCAGGTTGGGGGGGCAAAATGAGCAGTTCTTC
TRBJ1-1,-,-,TRBV7-9,CARQDRNTEAFF,TGTGCCAGACAGGACAGGAACACTGAAGCTTTCTTT
TRBJ2-3,few,TRBD1,TRBV20-1,CSAGDSSTDTQYF,TGCAGTGCTGGGGACAGTAGCACAGATACGCAGTATTTT
TRBJ2-7,few,-,TRBV7-9,CASSPLYEQYF,TGTGCCAGCAGCCCCCTCTACGAGCAGTACTTC
TRBJ2-5,-,-,TRBV15,CATSPGFETQYF,TGTGCCACCAGCCCCGGGTTTGAGACCCAGTACTTC
TRBJ2-5,-,-,TRBV28,CASTYGRRQETQYF,TGTGCCAGCACCTATGGACGTCGCCAAGAGACCCAGTACTTC
TRBJ2-1,-,TRBD2,TRBV4-2,CASSQEGVRGGIDEQFF,TGTGCCAGCAGCCAAGAAGGGGTGCGGGGGGGTATAGATGAGCAGTTCTTC
TRBJ1-2,-,-,TRBV9,CASSEANYGYTF,TGTGCCAGCAGCGAGGCTAACTATGGCTACACCTTC
TRBJ2-1,-,TRBD2,TRBV20-1,CSVPGLAFCEQFF,TGCAGTGTACCGGGACTAGCGTTCTGTGAGCAGTTCTTC
TRBJ1-2,-,-,TRBV25-1,CASSPSTTFGYTF,TGTGCCAGCAGTCCGTCAACTACCTTTGGCTACACCTTC
TRBJ2-7,-,TRBD2,TRBV15,CATSRATSGRGHEQYF,TGTGCCACCAGCAGGGCGACTAGCGGGAGGGGCCACGAGCAGTACTTC